This T cell receptor (beta chain) was captured by sequencing in a study of T cell clones after liver transplantation. Profiling relied on immunoSEQ multiplex PCR, and the TCRdb table lists in-frame clones only, not all of them. The table lists just over 80,000 clones, roughly 82% of them singletons. Trimming pared 4 bases from V and 2 bases from J, leaving 12 bases between. Germline-derived CDR1 and CDR2 are SGHNT and YYREEE (reference sequence). The CDR3 has 14 residues. The genes are TRBV5-4 and TRBJ2-5, with a possible D match to TRBD1 (5 bases). This material consisted of CD4+ T cells from blood, taken approximately 3.5 years after liver transplant. The receptor's source is a human patient who received a liver transplant. Some T cells may be provided by the graft donor. The CDR3 region has the DNA TGTGCCAGCAGCCCCCCAGGGCTACAAGAGACCCAGTACTTC. Encoded protein: CASSPPGLQETQYF.